What follows are 15 T cell receptor beta chains derived from one specimen sequenced in a study of CD8 T cells in Susac syndrome. Reverse transcription of roughly 0.5 to 1 ug RNA was performed with random hexamers. MiXCR, run by TCRdb on the immunoSEQ multiplex PCR reads, gives a single entry per CDR3 protein. The sample carries 100,000 to 150,000 distinct CDR3 sequences, about 93% recorded once. The specimen was CD8+ T cells from PBMCs. Receptor source: a human donor with Susac syndrome.

In its sample, this clonotype was seen once. The gene calls are TRBV10-3 and TRBJ2-3, with D uncertain. Per the germline V gene, CDR1 is ENHRY and CDR2 is SYGVKD. This CDR3 contains 14 residues. V was clipped by 2 bases and J by 2 bases, with 8 bases between them. CDR3 DNA sequence: TGTGCCATCAGTGAGGACGGCTTCACAGATACGCAGTATTTT. Amino acids: CAISEDGFTDTQYF.

This chain links TRBV4-3 with TRBJ2-1; TRBD1 is a possible D gene (6 bases). The V gene lost 0 bases and the J gene lost 10 bases, with 13 bases spanning the gap. Germline CDR1 LGHNA, CDR2 YSLEER. This CDR3 is built from 14 residues. CDR3: CASSQDGDKGEQFF. The CDR3 DNA sequence: TGCGCCAGCAGCCAAGATGGGGACAAGGGGGAGCAGTTCTTC.

The table lists this clonotype with a count of one. This sequence joins TRBV6-2 or TRBV6-3 and TRBJ1-1, with TRBD1 as a possible D gene (5 bases). The CDR3 has 13 amino acids. Trimming cost V 6 bases and J 5 bases, with 13 bases left between them. CDR1 and CDR2 from the germline V gene are MNHEY and SVGEGT. The CDR3 DNA sequence: TGTGCCAGCAGCTATGGGGGAGGTACTGAAGCTTTCTTT. This encodes CASSYGGGTEAFF.

The chain couples TRBV29-1 to TRBJ2-6; D gene uncertain. The CDR3 length is 15 residues. Germline V gene sequence: CDR1 SQVTM, CDR2 ANQGSEA. The germline V and J ends were trimmed by 4 bases and 0 bases, with 10 bases remaining between them. This chain's CDR3 is CSVGVFPSGANVLTF. The CDR3 DNA reads TGCAGCGTTGGAGTCTTTCCCTCTGGGGCCAACGTCCTGACTTTC.

V and J are TRBV18 and TRBJ1-5; D gene unclear. Trimming stripped 2 bases from V and 3 bases from J, with 8 bases between. This CDR3 contains 14 residues. CDR1 and CDR2 from the germline V gene are KGHSH and LQKENI. The CDR3 nucleotides are TGTGCCAGCTCACCAGGTTTCAACAATCAGCCCCAGCATTTT. Amino acid sequence: CASSPGFNNQPQHF.

V usage is TRBV24-1 and J usage is TRBJ2-1, with D tentatively TRBD1 (5 bases). CDR1 KGHDR and CDR2 SFDVKD come from the germline V gene. Trimming stripped 3 bases from V and 3 bases from J, with 8 bases between. This CDR3 contains 14 residues. The chain's CDR3 is CATSDGRDYNEQFF. Here the CDR3 DNA reads TGTGCCACCAGTGATGGCAGGGACTACAATGAGCAGTTCTTC.

This clonotype was seen just once. The V gene is TRBV5-6, the J gene TRBJ1-1, with D uncertain. The CDR3 runs to 13 residues. V dropped 4 bases and J dropped 5 bases, with 12 bases sitting between them. The germline V gene encodes CDR1 SGHDT and CDR2 YYEEEE. CDR3 in DNA: TGTGCCAGCAGCAATCCTCGGGTTACTGAAGCTTTCTTT. Translating gives CASSNPRVTEAFF. The full variable domain, in which reference TRBV5-6 and TRBJ1-1 provide the parts outside the CDR3, is DAGVTQSPTHLIKTRGQQVTLRCSPKSGHDTVSWYQQALGQGPQFIFQYYEEEERQRGNFPDRFSGHQFPNYSSELNVNALLLGDSALYLCASSNPRVTEAFFGQGTRLTVV.

This clonotype has only a few counts. This chain connects TRBV12-3 or TRBV12-4 to TRBJ2-1, with D unresolved. The V and J ends lost 5 bases and 7 bases respectively, with 9 bases between them. The CDR3 spans 12 residues. CDR3 nucleotides: TGTGCCAGCAGTCCGACTGCTAATGAGCAGTTCTTC. Translation: CASSPTANEQFF.

This clonotype was counted a single time. The V call is TRBV5-1, the J call TRBJ2-7; D possibly matches TRBD1 or TRBD2 (5 bases each). Looked up from germline, CDR1 is SGHRS and CDR2 is YFSETQ. V lost 0 bases, J lost 3 bases, and 10 bases lay in between. There are 14 residues in the CDR3. The CDR3 bases are TGCGCCAGCAGCTTGGGGGACGGCTACTACGAGCAGTACTTC. This codes for CASSLGDGYYEQYF.

This clonotype has only one observation. The chain recombines TRBV19 with TRBJ1-1; no clear D. The CDR3 contains 14 residues. Germline V gene lookup returns CDR1 LNHDA and CDR2 SQIVND (reference sequence). V was trimmed by 7 bases and J by 1 base, leaving 13 bases between them. CDR3 loop: CASTFSSGNTEAFF. CDR3 in DNA: TGTGCCAGTACCTTTTCGTCAGGGAACACTGAAGCTTTCTTT.

The chain combines TRBV3-1 with TRBJ1-1, with TRBD1 as a possible D gene (6 bases). Germline V gives CDR1 LGHDT, CDR2 YNNKEL (reference sequence). V lost 1 base to trimming and J lost 6 bases, with 18 bases between them. The CDR3 spans 16 residues. The CDR3 coding sequence is TGTGCCAGCAGCCAAGGTCTACAGGGACGTTCAGCTGAAGCTTTCTTT. It codes for CASSQGLQGRSAEAFF.

This clonotype has a single count. The rearrangement uses TRBV13 and TRBJ2-1; D gene ambiguous. Germline V lookup: CDR1 PRHDT, CDR2 FYEKMQ (reference sequence). V lost 6 bases, J lost 4 bases, and 10 bases lay in between. There are 13 residues in the CDR3. In nucleotides, the CDR3 is TGTGCCAGCAGTGCACGGGCATACAATGAGCAGTTCTTC. Protein sequence: CASSARAYNEQFF.

The V gene is TRBV9, the J gene TRBJ2-7, with 7 bases matching TRBD2. Germline CDR1 and CDR2: SGDLS and YYNGEE. This CDR3 has 15 residues. V dropped 0 bases and J dropped 1; count of bases not matched to a gene: 4. The CDR3 coding sequence is TGTGCCAGCAGCGTAGGCCTAGCGGAGTCCTACGAGCAGTACTTC. This encodes CASSVGLAESYEQYF. Based on the CDR3 plus reference TRBV9 and TRBJ2-7, the full variable domain is DSGVTQTPKHLITATGQRVTLRCSPRSGDLSVYWYQQSLDQGLQFLIQYYNGEERAKGNILERFSAQQFPDLHSELNLSSLELGDSALYFCASSVGLAESYEQYFGPGTRLTVT.

This clonotype was detected only once. V gene TRBV30 combines with J gene TRBJ1-5; D remains ambiguous. Germline-derived CDR1 and CDR2 are GTSNPN and SVGIG (reference sequence). This CDR3 is 15 amino acids long. V was shortened by 3 bases and J by 0 bases, with 12 bases between the two germline ends. This chain's CDR3 is CAWSHKALSNQPQHF. CDR3 DNA: TGTGCCTGGAGCCACAAGGCCCTTAGCAATCAGCCCCAGCATTTT.

The V and J genes are TRBV7-9 and TRBJ1-2; no clear D gene. There are 14 residues in the CDR3. V lost 5 bases to trimming and J lost 4 bases, with 14 bases between them. The germline V gene encodes CDR1 SEHNR and CDR2 FQNEAQ (reference sequence). This CDR3 is CASSRREEGYGYTF. CDR3 DNA sequence: TGTGCCAGCAGCCGGCGGGAGGAGGGCTATGGCTACACCTTC. The full variable domain, its missing parts supplied by reference TRBV7-9 and TRBJ1-2, is DTGVSQNPRHKITKRGQNVTFRCDPISEHNRLYWYRQTLGQGPEFLTYFQNEAQLEKSRLLSDRFSAERPKGSFSTLEIQRTEQGDSAMYLCASSRREEGYGYTFGSGTRLTVV.